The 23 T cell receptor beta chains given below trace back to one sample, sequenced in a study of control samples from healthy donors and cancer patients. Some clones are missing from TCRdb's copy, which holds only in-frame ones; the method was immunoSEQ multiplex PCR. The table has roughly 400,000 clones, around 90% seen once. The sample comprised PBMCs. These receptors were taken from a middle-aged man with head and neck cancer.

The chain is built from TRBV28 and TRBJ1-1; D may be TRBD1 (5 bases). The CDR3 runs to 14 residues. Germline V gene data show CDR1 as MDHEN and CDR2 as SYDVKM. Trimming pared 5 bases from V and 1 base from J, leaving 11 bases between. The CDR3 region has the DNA TGTGCCAGCAGTCGAGCCGGGGGGAACACTGAAGCTTTCTTT. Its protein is CASSRAGGNTEAFF.

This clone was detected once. CDR3 in amino acids: CASSEPSGLEQFF. For the CDR3, the DNA is TGTGCCAGCAGTGAACCCTCGGGACTTGAGCAGTTCTTC. This rearrangement joins TRBV27 to TRBJ2-1, with D possibly being TRBD2 (6 bases). With 5 bases removed from V and 9 bases from J, the gap between germline ends came to 14 bases. Germline V gene sequence: CDR1 MNHEY, CDR2 SMNVEV (reference sequence). There are 13 residues in the CDR3.

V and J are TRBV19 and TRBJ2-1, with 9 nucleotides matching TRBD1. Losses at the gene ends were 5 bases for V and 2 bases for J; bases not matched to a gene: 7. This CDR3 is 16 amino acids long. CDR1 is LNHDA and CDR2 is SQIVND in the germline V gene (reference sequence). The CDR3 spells CASSPWTGEAYNEQFF. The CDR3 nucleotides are TGTGCCAGTAGTCCGTGGACAGGGGAGGCCTACAATGAGCAGTTCTTC.

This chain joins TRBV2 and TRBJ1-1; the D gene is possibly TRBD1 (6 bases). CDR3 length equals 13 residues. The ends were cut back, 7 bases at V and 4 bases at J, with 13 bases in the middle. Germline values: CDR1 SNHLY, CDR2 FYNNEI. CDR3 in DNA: TGTGCCAGCACCGAGGGGGGAGTCACTGAAGCTTTCTTT. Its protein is CASTEGGVTEAFF.

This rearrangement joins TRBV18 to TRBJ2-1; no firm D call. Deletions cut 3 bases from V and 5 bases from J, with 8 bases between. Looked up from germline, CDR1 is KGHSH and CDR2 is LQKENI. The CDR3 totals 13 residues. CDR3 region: CASSPGRNNEQFF. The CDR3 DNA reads TGTGCCAGCTCACCGGGAAGGAACAATGAGCAGTTCTTC.

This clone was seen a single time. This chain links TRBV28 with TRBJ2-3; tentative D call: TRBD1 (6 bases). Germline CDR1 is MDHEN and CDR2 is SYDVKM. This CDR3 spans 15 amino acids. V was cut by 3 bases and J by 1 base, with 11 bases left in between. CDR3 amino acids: CASSFKGVGTDTQYF. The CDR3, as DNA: TGTGCCAGCAGTTTCAAGGGGGTGGGCACAGATACGCAGTATTTT.

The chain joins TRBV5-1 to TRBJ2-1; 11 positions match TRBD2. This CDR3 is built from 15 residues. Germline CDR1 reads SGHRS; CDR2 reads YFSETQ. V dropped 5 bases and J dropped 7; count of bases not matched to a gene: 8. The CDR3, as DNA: TGCGCCAGCAGTTTCATAGCGGGAGGGGATAATGAGCAGTTCTTC. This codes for CASSFIAGGDNEQFF.

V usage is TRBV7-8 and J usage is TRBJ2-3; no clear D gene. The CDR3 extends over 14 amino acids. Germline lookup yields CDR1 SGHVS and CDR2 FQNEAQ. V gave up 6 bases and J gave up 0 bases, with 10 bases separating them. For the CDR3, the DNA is TGTGCCAGCAGTTACTTTGGAAGCACAGATACGCAGTATTTT. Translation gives CASSYFGSTDTQYF.

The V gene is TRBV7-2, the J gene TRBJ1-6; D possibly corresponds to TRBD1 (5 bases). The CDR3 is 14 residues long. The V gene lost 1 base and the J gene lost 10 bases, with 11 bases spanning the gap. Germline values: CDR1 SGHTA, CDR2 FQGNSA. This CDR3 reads CASSLEGSGSPLHF. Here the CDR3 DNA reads TGTGCCAGCAGCTTAGAGGGGTCGGGATCACCCCTCCACTTT.

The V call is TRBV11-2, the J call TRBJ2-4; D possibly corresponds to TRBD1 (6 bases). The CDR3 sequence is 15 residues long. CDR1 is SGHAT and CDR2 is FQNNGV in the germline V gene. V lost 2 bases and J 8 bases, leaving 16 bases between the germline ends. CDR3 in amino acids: CASSLRTVPRDIQYF. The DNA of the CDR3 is TGTGCCAGCAGCTTAAGGACAGTGCCCCGGGACATTCAGTACTTC.

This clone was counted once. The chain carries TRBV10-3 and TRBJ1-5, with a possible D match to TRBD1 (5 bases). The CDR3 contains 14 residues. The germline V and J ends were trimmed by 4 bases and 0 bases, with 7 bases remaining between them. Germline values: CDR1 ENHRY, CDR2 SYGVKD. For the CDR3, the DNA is TGTGCCATCAGTGGGACACTTAGCAATCAGCCCCAGCATTTT. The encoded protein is CAISGTLSNQPQHF.

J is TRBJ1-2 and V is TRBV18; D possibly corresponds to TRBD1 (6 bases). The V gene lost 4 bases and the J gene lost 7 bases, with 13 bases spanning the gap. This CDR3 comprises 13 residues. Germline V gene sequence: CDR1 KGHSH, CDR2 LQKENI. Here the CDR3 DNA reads TGTGCCAGCTCACTCGGGGGCCAGCCTGGCTACACCTTC. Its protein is CASSLGGQPGYTF. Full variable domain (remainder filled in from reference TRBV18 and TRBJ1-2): NAGVMQNPRHLVRRRGQEARLRCSPMKGHSHVYWYRQLPEEGLKFMVYLQKENIIDESGMPKERFSAEFPKEGPSILRIQQVVRGDSAAYFCASSLGGQPGYTFGSGTRLTVV.

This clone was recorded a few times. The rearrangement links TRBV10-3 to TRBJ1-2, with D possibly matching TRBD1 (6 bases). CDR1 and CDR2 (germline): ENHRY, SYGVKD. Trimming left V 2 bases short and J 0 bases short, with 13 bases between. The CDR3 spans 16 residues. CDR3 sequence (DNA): TGTGCCATCAGTGAGACTTACAGGGCTTCTAACTATGGCTACACCTTC. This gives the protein CAISETYRASNYGYTF.

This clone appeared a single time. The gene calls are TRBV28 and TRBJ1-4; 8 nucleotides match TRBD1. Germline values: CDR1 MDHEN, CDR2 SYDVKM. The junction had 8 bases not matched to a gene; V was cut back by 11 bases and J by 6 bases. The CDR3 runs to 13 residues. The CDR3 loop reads CACFGTGHEKLFF. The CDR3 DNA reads TGTGCCTGTTTCGGGACAGGCCATGAAAAACTGTTTTTT.

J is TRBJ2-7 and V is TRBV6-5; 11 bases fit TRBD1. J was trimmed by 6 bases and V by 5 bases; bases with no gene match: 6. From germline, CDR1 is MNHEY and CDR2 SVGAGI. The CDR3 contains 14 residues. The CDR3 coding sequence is TGTGCCAGCAGTCCACGGACAGGGGGCAGCGAGCAGTACTTC. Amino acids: CASSPRTGGSEQYF.

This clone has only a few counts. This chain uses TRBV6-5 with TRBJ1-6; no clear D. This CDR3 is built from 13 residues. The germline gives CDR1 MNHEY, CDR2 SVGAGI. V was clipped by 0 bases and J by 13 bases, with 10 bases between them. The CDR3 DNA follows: TGTGCCAGCAGTTACTCCGAATTCAACCCCCTCCACTTT. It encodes CASSYSEFNPLHF.

CDR3 in amino acids: CASTSGTLAKNIQYF. CDR3 in DNA: TGTGCCAGTACCTCGGGGACCTTAGCCAAAAACATTCAGTACTTC. V is TRBV19 and J is TRBJ2-4; either TRBD1 or TRBD2 may fit D (5 bases each). V dropped 7 bases and J dropped 0 bases, with 13 bases sitting between them. Germline assignment: CDR1 LNHDA and CDR2 SQIVND (reference sequence). This CDR3 has 15 residues.

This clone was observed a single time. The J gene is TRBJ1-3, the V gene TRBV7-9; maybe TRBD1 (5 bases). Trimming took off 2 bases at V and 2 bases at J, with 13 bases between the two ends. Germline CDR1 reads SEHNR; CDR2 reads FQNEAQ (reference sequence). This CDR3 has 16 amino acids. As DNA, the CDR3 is TGTGCCAGCAGCTTATTGACCGGGGGTCCTGGAAACACCATATATTTT. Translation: CASSLLTGGPGNTIYF.

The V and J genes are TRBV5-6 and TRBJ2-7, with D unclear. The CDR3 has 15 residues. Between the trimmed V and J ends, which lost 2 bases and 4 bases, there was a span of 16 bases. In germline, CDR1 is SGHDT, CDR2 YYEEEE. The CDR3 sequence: CASSFTRQIEYEQYF. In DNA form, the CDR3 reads TGTGCCAGCAGCTTTACCAGGCAAATAGAATACGAGCAGTACTTC.

The CDR3 coding sequence is TGTGCCACCAGTGATTGGGGCGGGGAGCTGTTTTTT. It specifies CATSDWGGELFF. The V call is TRBV24-1, the J call TRBJ2-2, with no clear D. The germline CDR1 and CDR2 sequences are KGHDR and SFDVKD. The CDR3 loop spans 12 amino acids. V was clipped by 2 bases and J by 7 bases, with 4 bases between them.

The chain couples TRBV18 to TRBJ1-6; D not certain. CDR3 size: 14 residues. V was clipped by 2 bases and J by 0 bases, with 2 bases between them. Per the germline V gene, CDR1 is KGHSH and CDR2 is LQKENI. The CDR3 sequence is CASSPDSYNSPLHF. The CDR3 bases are TGTGCCAGCTCACCAGACTCCTATAATTCACCCCTCCACTTT.

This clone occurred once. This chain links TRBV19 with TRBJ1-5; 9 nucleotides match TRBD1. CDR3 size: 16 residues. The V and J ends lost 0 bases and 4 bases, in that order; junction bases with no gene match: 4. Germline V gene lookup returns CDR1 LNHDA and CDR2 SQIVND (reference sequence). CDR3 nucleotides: TGTGCCAGTAGTATAGAACGGGGACAGGGAAATCAGCCCCAGCATTTT. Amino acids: CASSIERGQGNQPQHF.

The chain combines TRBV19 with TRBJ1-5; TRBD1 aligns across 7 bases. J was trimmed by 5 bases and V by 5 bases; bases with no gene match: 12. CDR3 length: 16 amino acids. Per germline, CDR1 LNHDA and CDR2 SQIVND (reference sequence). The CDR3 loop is CASSDTGVRAYQPQHF. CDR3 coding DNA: TGTGCCAGTAGTGATACAGGGGTCAGGGCTTATCAGCCCCAGCATTTT.